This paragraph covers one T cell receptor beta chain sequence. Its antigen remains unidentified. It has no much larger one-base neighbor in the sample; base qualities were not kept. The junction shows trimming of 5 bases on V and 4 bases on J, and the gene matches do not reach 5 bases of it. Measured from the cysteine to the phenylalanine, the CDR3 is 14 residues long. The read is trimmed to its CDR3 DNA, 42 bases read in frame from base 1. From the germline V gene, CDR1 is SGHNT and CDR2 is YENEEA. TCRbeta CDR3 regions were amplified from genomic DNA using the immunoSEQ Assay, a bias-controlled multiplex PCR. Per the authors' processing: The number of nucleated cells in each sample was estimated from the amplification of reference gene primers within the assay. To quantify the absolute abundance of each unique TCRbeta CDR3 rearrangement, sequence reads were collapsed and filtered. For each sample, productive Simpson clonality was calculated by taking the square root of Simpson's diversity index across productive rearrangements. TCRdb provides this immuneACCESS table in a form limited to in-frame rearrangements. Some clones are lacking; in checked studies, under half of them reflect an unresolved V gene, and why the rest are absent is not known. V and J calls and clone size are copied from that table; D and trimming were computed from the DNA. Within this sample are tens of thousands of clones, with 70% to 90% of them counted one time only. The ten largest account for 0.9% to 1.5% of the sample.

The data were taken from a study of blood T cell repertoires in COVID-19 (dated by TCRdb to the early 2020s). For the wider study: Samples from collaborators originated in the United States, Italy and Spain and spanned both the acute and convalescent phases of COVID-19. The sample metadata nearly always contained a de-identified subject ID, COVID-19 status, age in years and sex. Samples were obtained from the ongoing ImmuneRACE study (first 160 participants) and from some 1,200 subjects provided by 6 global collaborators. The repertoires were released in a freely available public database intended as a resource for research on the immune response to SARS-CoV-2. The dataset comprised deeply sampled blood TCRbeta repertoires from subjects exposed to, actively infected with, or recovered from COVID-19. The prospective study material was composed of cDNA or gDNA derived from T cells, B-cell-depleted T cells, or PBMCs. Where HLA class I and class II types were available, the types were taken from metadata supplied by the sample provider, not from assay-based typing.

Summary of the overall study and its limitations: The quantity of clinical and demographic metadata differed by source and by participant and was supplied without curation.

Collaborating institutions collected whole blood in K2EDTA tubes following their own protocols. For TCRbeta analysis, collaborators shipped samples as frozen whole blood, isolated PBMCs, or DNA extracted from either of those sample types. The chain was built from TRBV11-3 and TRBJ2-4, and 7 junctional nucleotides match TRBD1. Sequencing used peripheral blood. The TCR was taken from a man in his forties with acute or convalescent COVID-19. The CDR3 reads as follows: CASSPRDSKNIQYF. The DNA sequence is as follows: TGTGCCAGCAGCCCCCGGGACAGTAAAAACATTCAGTACTTC.